This TCR beta chain was recovered during a study of shared clonotypes between healthy human individuals. About the study: Per-donor plates numbered three CD4 naive, three CD4 memory, two CD8 naive and one CD8 memory.

A CD45RA+ naive subset and a CD45RA-negative memory subset were split from CD4+ cells. Profiled with immunoSEQ multiplex PCR; TCRdb holds only in-frame clones, not every one. The table includes 2,500,000 or so clones, approximately 93% detected once. Unmatched junction bases numbered 12, after V lost 5 bases and J lost 8 bases. This CDR3 has 15 residues. In germline, CDR1 is SEHNR, CDR2 FQNEAQ (reference sequence). The sample was naive CD4+ T cells from PBMCs. Subset given: CD45RA+ positively selected. The TCR sequence derives from a man aged 18 to 30 in good health. Some clones in this sample may be carry-over from other donors' samples. The J gene is TRBJ2-1, the V gene TRBV7-9, with 7 bases fitting TRBD2. CDR3 bases: TGTGCCAGCAGCCGAGGACTAGGATCTATCGATGAGCAGTTCTTC. Translated, it gives CASSRGLGSIDEQFF.